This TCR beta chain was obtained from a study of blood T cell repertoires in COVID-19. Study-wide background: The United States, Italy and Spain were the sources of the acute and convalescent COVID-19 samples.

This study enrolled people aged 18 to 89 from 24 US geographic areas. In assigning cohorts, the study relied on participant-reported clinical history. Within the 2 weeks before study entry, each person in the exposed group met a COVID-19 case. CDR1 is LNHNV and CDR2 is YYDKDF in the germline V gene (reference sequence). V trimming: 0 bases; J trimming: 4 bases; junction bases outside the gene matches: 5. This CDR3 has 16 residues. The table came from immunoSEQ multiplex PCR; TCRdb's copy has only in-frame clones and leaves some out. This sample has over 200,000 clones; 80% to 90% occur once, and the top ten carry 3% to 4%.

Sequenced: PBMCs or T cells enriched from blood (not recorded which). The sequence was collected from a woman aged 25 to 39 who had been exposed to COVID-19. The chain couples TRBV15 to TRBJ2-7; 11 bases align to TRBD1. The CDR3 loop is CATSREGGQGAYEQYF. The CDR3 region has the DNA TGTGCCACCAGCAGAGAGGGCGGACAGGGGGCTTACGAGCAGTACTTC.